These T cell receptor beta chains were read from a single sample in a study of regulatory T cells in long-lasting Graves disease. TCRdb reprocessed the multiplex PCR reads via MiXCR and lists one record per CDR3 protein. The sample includes more than 450,000 distinct CDR3 sequences, 12% of them seen just once. These data were also reused for a study on T cells in Graves' hyperthyroidism and ophthalmopathy.

This sample comprised peripheral blood mononuclear cells (PBMCs), obtained at new diagnosis, from a patient treated with antithyroid drugs. Source of these receptors: a woman younger than 45 with Graves disease. CDR3s include the opening cysteine and the closing phenylalanine or tryptophan. Each record gives: J gene, V gene, clone size, D gene, CDR3 DNA, CDR3 protein. The D gene is left open where the match is weak. Clone sizes are given selectively: once, few, many, or a class where the clone is expanded.

J: TRBJ2-7
V: TRBV6-1
size: many
D: .
DNA: TGTGCCAGCAGTGAAGTTGCGGGACCCCAGTACTTC
CDR3: CASSEVAGPQYF

J: TRBJ1-1
V: TRBV20-1
size: many
D: .
DNA: TGCAGTGCTAGCGGCCTGACAGGGAACACTGAAGCTTTCTTT
CDR3: CSASGLTGNTEAFF

J: TRBJ1-2
V: TRBV11-2
size: .
D: TRBD1
DNA: TGTGCCAGCAGCCAGACAGGGGTGTCTGGCTACACCTTC
CDR3: CASSQTGVSGYTF

J: TRBJ2-1
V: TRBV7-8
size: many
D: .
DNA: TGTGCCAGCAGCTCGACTAACTACAATGAGCAGTTCTTC
CDR3: CASSSTNYNEQFF

J: TRBJ1-6
V: TRBV13
size: .
D: .
DNA: TGTGCCAGCGCCCTGGGGAGCTCCTATAATTCACCCCTCCACTTT
CDR3: CASALGSSYNSPLHF

J: TRBJ2-3
V: TRBV28
size: many
D: .
DNA: TGTGCCAGCAGCCCCAGGGGGGTACCTAGCACAGATACGCAGTATTTT
CDR3: CASSPRGVPSTDTQYF

J: TRBJ1-5
V: TRBV20-1
size: many
D: TRBD1
DNA: TGCAGTGCTAGTTTAAGGGACAGGGGGTTTGATCAGCCCCAGCATTTT
CDR3: CSASLRDRGFDQPQHF

J: TRBJ2-3
V: TRBV12-3/TRBV12-4
size: .
D: .
DNA: TGTGCCAGCAGTTCGCCTCGACTTAGCTCGGGGTTCGATACGCAGTATTTT
CDR3: CASSSPRLSSGFDTQYF

J: TRBJ2-7
V: TRBV6-7
size: many
D: .
DNA: TGTGCCAACGCTGACAGGATACTGAGCTCCTACGAGCAGTACTTC
CDR3: CANADRILSSYEQYF

J: TRBJ2-7
V: TRBV7-9
size: many
D: TRBD1
DNA: TGTGCCAGCAGCCCGGGACAGGGCTTGGGGGAGCAGTACTTC
CDR3: CASSPGQGLGEQYF

J: TRBJ2-3
V: TRBV11-2
size: many
D: .
DNA: TGTGCCAGCAGCTTAGGCCAGGGGGGGAAAGATACGCAGTATTTT
CDR3: CASSLGQGGKDTQYF

J: TRBJ2-2
V: TRBV11-2
size: many
D: TRBD2
DNA: TGTGCCAGCAGGGTTCCAGGACTAGCGGGAACCGGGGAGCTGTTTTTT
CDR3: CASRVPGLAGTGELFF

J: TRBJ2-2
V: TRBV6-2/TRBV6-3
size: few
D: TRBD2
DNA: TGTGCCAGCAGTTCACTTGCACTAGCGGGAGTCCACGGGGAGCTGTTTTTT
CDR3: CASSSLALAGVHGELFF

J: TRBJ2-2
V: TRBV5-5
size: many
D: TRBD1
DNA: TGTGCCAGCAGCTTGACAGGGGGCAATGACGGGGAGCTGTTTTTT
CDR3: CASSLTGGNDGELFF

J: TRBJ2-7
V: TRBV18
size: many
D: .
DNA: TGTGCCAGCTCACTAGGACAGGGACTAAAGGAGCAGTACTTC
CDR3: CASSLGQGLKEQYF

J: TRBJ2-2
V: TRBV6-5
size: many
D: .
DNA: TGTGCCAGCAGTTACATTCTGGGGACCTGGACCGGGGAGCTGTTTTTT
CDR3: CASSYILGTWTGELFF

J: TRBJ2-1
V: TRBV20-1
size: many
D: TRBD2
DNA: TGCAGTGGACCGGGACTATCCATGGGGAATGAGCAGTTCTTC
CDR3: CSGPGLSMGNEQFF

J: TRBJ2-7
V: TRBV27
size: many
D: TRBD1
DNA: TGTGCCAGCAGGACGCCGGGACAGGGGGCATACGAGCAGTACTTC
CDR3: CASRTPGQGAYEQYF

J: TRBJ2-1
V: TRBV11-1
size: many
D: .
DNA: TGTGCCAGCAGCCCGCCAGCGGCCTCCTACAATGAGCAGTTCTTC
CDR3: CASSPPAASYNEQFF

J: TRBJ1-1
V: TRBV25-1
size: few
D: .
DNA: TGTGCCAGCAGTGAAACTAGGGATCCCACTGAAGCTTTCTTT
CDR3: CASSETRDPTEAFF

J: TRBJ1-5
V: TRBV27
size: few
D: .
DNA: TGTGCCAGCAGTTTGGGAACCGGAGGGAGCAATCAGCCCCAGCATTTT
CDR3: CASSLGTGGSNQPQHF

J: TRBJ2-7
V: TRBV11-2
size: many
D: TRBD2
DNA: TGTGCCAGCAGTTCGACTAGCGGGAGGCTTTACGAGCAGTACTTC
CDR3: CASSSTSGRLYEQYF

J: TRBJ2-5
V: TRBV6-1
size: many
D: TRBD2
DNA: TGTGCCAGCACCTCCGGTCGTCTAGCGGGAAGCGGCGAGACCCAGTACTTC
CDR3: CASTSGRLAGSGETQYF

J: TRBJ2-2
V: TRBV4-1
size: .
D: TRBD2
DNA: TGCGCCAGCAGCCAGCCGGGGGGCACCGGGGAGCTGTTTTTT
CDR3: CASSQPGGTGELFF

J: TRBJ2-7
V: TRBV9
size: many
D: TRBD1
DNA: TGTGCCAGCAGCACCGGACAGGGTCAGGAGCAGTACTTC
CDR3: CASSTGQGQEQYF

J: TRBJ2-4
V: TRBV7-9
size: many
D: .
DNA: TGTGCCAGCAGCTTAGTCGCCGCAGGGGACATTCAGTACTTC
CDR3: CASSLVAAGDIQYF

J: TRBJ1-2
V: TRBV14
size: .
D: TRBD1
DNA: TGTGCCAGCAGCCAAGAACCAGGGGGGTTTAGCTATGGCTACACCTTC
CDR3: CASSQEPGGFSYGYTF

J: TRBJ1-5
V: TRBV2
size: .
D: .
DNA: TGTGCCAGCACCGGGTTCAGCAATCAGCCCCAGCATTTT
CDR3: CASTGFSNQPQHF

J: TRBJ2-3
V: TRBV7-2
size: many
D: .
DNA: TGTGCCAGCAGCTTAGACTCGTCGAATGCGGATACGCAGTATTTT
CDR3: CASSLDSSNADTQYF

J: TRBJ2-7
V: TRBV7-9
size: few
D: TRBD1
DNA: TGTGCCAGCAGAGGACAGGGTCCGAACGAGCAGTACTTC
CDR3: CASRGQGPNEQYF

J: TRBJ2-7
V: TRBV5-1
size: .
D: .
DNA: TGCGCCAGCAGCTTGGGGGGCCTGGGAGGCTACGAGCAGTACTTC
CDR3: CASSLGGLGGYEQYF

J: TRBJ2-7
V: TRBV2
size: .
D: .
DNA: TGTGCCAGCAGTGAAGATCACAGATCCTACGAGCAGTACTTC
CDR3: CASSEDHRSYEQYF

J: TRBJ2-3
V: TRBV2
size: once
D: TRBD1
DNA: TGTGCCAGCAGCGAGGACAGGGGGGTTGCAGATACGCAGTATTTT
CDR3: CASSEDRGVADTQYF

J: TRBJ2-7
V: TRBV20-1
size: few
D: .
DNA: TGCAGTGCTAGATCCGACACCGCCTACGAGCAGTACTTC
CDR3: CSARSDTAYEQYF

J: TRBJ1-1
V: TRBV12-3/TRBV12-4
size: many
D: TRBD1
DNA: TGTGCCAGCAGCCCGACAGGGGGACTGGTGGCTTTCTTT
CDR3: CASSPTGGLVAFF

J: TRBJ1-1
V: TRBV18
size: many
D: .
DNA: TGTGCCAGCTCACAAATAAACACTGAAGCTTTCTTT
CDR3: CASSQINTEAFF

J: TRBJ1-1
V: TRBV27
size: .
D: .
DNA: TGTGCCAGCAGTTTGGATAGGGGATATAGAACTGAAGCTTTCTTT
CDR3: CASSLDRGYRTEAFF

J: TRBJ2-1
V: TRBV2
size: .
D: .
DNA: TGTGCCAGCAGTGAATCGGTGAGACGCTCCGACAATGAGCAGTTCTTC
CDR3: CASSESVRRSDNEQFF

J: TRBJ2-1
V: TRBV14
size: few
D: TRBD1
DNA: TGTGCCAGCAGTCAACGGCAGGGGGTTCGCGGATGGGACAGGGACAATGAGCAGTTCTTC
CDR3: CASSQRQGVRGWDRDNEQFF

J: TRBJ2-7
V: TRBV6-1
size: many
D: .
DNA: TGTGCCAGCAGTCCCCGGGACGCCGAGCAGTACTTC
CDR3: CASSPRDAEQYF

J: TRBJ2-1
V: TRBV7-9
size: few
D: TRBD2
DNA: TGTGCCAGCAGCTTAGCTAGCGGGAGGTCTGAGCAGTTCTTC
CDR3: CASSLASGRSEQFF

J: TRBJ1-5
V: TRBV28
size: many
D: .
DNA: TGTGCCAGCAGAAGACAGAAAAATCAGCCCCAGCATTTT
CDR3: CASRRQKNQPQHF

J: TRBJ2-7
V: TRBV27
size: .
D: .
DNA: TGTGCCAGCAGTTCCCCGGGACCACCATACGAGCAGTACTTC
CDR3: CASSSPGPPYEQYF